The clone carrying this TCR beta chain turned up a few times. Its antigen is currently unknown. This sample was included in a study of shared clonotypes between healthy human individuals. Produced via immunoSEQ multiplex PCR; TCRdb's table is partial and in-frame only. The data show about a million clones, more than 65% seen once. Healthy HIV-negative adults with no recent acute infections or vaccinations were recruited as donors. Trimming removed 6 bases at V and 0 bases at J, with 14 bases between. The CDR3 is 16 amino acids. Germline assignment: CDR1 MDHEN and CDR2 SYDVKM. Findings and limits, study-wide: Across subsets, estimated richness was generally greater for naive than for memory populations. Of the naive CD4 clonotypes, 4% to 5% were shared across a few donors.

The rearrangement uses TRBV28 and TRBJ1-4; D ambiguous. The sequenced sample consisted of memory CD4+ T cells sorted from blood. The subset was: CD45RA-negative fraction. This TCR was recovered from a man aged 18 to 35 in good health. In DNA form, the CDR3 reads TGTGCCAGCAGACCGTGGGAGTCAGCAACTAATGAAAAACTGTTTTTT. It yields the protein CASRPWESATNEKLFF.